This T cell receptor (beta chain) was recorded in a study of blood T cell repertoires in COVID-19. The overall study: Italy, Spain and the United States were the sources of the convalescent and acute COVID-19 samples. The cDNA or gDNA used as material had been derived from T cells, B-cell-depleted T cells, or PBMCs.

In the source study's methods: Reference gene primer amplification gave estimated nucleated cell counts. Sequenced by immunoSEQ multiplex PCR; TCRdb stores in-frame clones only, minus some. For V, J and clone size, that table is used; D and trimming come from the DNA. The table lists 150,000 to 200,000 clones, around nine tenths of them singletons. The sequence was obtained from a human donor in a cohort sampled during active COVID-19. What was sequenced was peripheral blood.

This CDR3 is CASSPPGSVNEQYF. For the CDR3, the DNA is TGTGCCAGCAGCCCCCCGGGGAGTGTTAACGAGCAGTACTTC. The rearrangement links TRBV28 to TRBJ2-7, with D possibly matching TRBD2 (5 bases). V was clipped by 6 bases and J by 5 bases, with 17 bases between them. The germline V gene has CDR1 MDHEN and CDR2 SYDVKM. The CDR3 consists of 14 residues.